The source of this T cell receptor (beta chain) is a study of blood T cell repertoires in COVID-19. Study context: Acute and convalescent COVID-19 samples came from the United States, Italy and Spain. Sources were T cells, B-cell-depleted T cells, or PBMCs; the material itself was cDNA or gDNA.

Germline V gene lookup returns CDR1 MNHEY and CDR2 SVGAGI. The CDR3 sequence is 14 residues long. Trimming pared 5 bases from V and 7 bases from J, leaving 14 bases between. Original processing methods: Using reference gene primer amplification, nucleated cell counts were estimated. TCRdb's copy holds only in-frame clones and misses some; the assay was immunoSEQ multiplex PCR. V and J calls plus clone size are reproduced from that table; the DNA served to infer D and trimming. The sample records around 200,000 clones, around 86% being singletons. The sequenced sample consisted of peripheral blood. V and J are TRBV6-5 and TRBJ1-4; a weak D match, TRBD1 (5 bases). The sequence was collected from a man aged 40-55 years with active or convalescent COVID-19. CDR3: CASSTASQGEKLFF. The CDR3 DNA sequence: TGTGCCAGCAGTACCGCGAGCCAGGGTGAAAAACTGTTTTTT.